This entry is about one T cell receptor beta chain. Its specificity is not known. This sample is drawn from a study of OX40 agonist ivuxolimab in advanced cancers. Whole-study results and caveats: At doses 0.1 to 3.0 mg/kg, CD4+ and CD8+ clones expanded. Among some nonresponders, normalized T-cell clonal expansion was also low. CD8+ T cells showed, on average, more clonal expansion than CD4+ cells.

Here immunoSEQ multiplex PCR was the method, and the copy in TCRdb shows in-frame clones only, minus some. The sample yields fewer than 80,000 clones, roughly nine tenths seen once. Trimming shortened V by 5 bases and J by 0 bases, and 10 bases separated the two germline ends. The CDR3 totals 14 residues. Per germline, CDR1 MNHEY and CDR2 SMNVEV (reference sequence). The rearrangement joins TRBV27 to TRBJ1-1; no clear D. This sequence was found in an adult with an advanced solid tumor such as melanoma, head and neck, liver or kidney cancer. The sequences come from CD4+ or CD8+ T cells sorted from blood, collected in a trial of the OX40 agonist ivuxolimab. The CDR3: CASSADGLNTEAFF. In DNA, the CDR3 is TGTGCCAGCAGTGCTGATGGTTTGAACACTGAAGCTTTCTTT.